The clone carrying this TCR beta chain was observed many times. These data come from a study of molecular identifiers for immune sequencing clone quantification. This CDR3 comprises 12 residues. Unmatched junction bases numbered 6, after V lost 10 bases and J lost 8 bases. Germline V gives CDR1 SEHNR, CDR2 FQNEAQ (reference sequence). Bulk TCR libraries were made with methods that had been previously described and with listed TCR primers. TCRdb recomputed calls from the PCR reads with MiXCR, one row per CDR3 protein. The sample has about 640,000 distinct CDR3 sequences; just under 20% are singletons. Sequenced: naive CD8+ T cells from blood, with Jurkat cell RNA spiked in. The subset: FACS-sorted CD8+CD4-CCR7+CD45RA+ naive T cells. The rearrangement uses TRBV7-9 and TRBJ1-2, with 11 bases aligning to TRBD1. The sequence derives from a human donor in good health. Some libraries in this study had Jurkat cell RNA spiked in. In DNA form, the CDR3 reads TGTGCCACCCCGGGACAGGGGGAAGGCTACACCTTC. It specifies CATPGQGEGYTF.